This passage covers 26 T cell receptor beta chains from one sample sequenced in a study of cytomegalovirus exposure and HLA in healthy donors. In the PCR, 60 Vbeta and 13 Jbeta primers were used. TCRdb's table, derived via immunoSEQ multiplex PCR, lists solely in-frame clones and lacks some. The table shows around 160,000 clones, with 78% occurring only once. Input material: PBMCs. The receptors shown here come from a middle-aged man in good health and CMV-seropositive.

The CDR3 bases are TGTGCCAGCACTGGATCAAGGGGCCCAGATACGCAGTATTTT. This sequence encodes CASTGSRGPDTQYF. The chain employs TRBV2 and TRBJ2-3, with D tentatively TRBD1 (5 bases). This CDR3 is 14 amino acids long. V was pared by 7 bases and J by 4 bases, with 15 bases between. The germline CDR1 and CDR2 sequences are SNHLY and FYNNEI.

This sequence joins TRBV11-2 and TRBJ2-5; 9 nucleotides agree with TRBD2. J was trimmed by 5 bases and V by 1 base; bases with no gene match: 2. The CDR3 length is 14 residues. Looked up from germline, CDR1 is SGHAT and CDR2 is FQNNGV. CDR3 sequence reads: CASSLVAGVETQYF. The CDR3 DNA reads as TGTGCCAGCAGCTTAGTAGCGGGAGTGGAGACCCAGTACTTC.

This chain joins TRBV19 and TRBJ1-2; the D gene is possibly TRBD1 (6 bases). There are 14 residues in the CDR3. Germline V gene sequence: CDR1 LNHDA, CDR2 SQIVND (reference sequence). V was clipped by 4 bases and J by 2 bases, with 11 bases between them. CDR3 sequence: CASSTGQGNYGYTF. CDR3 in DNA: TGTGCCAGTAGTACCGGGCAGGGGAACTATGGCTACACCTTC.

V and J are TRBV30 and TRBJ1-3, with D possibly being TRBD1 (6 bases). This CDR3 contains 14 residues. V was pared by 6 bases and J by 0 bases, with 12 bases between. Germline CDR1 is GTSNPN and CDR2 is SVGIG (reference sequence). DNA for the CDR3: TGTGCCTGCCAAGGACAGAACTCTGGAAACACCATATATTTT. Translating gives CACQGQNSGNTIYF.

The chain combines TRBV27 with TRBJ2-5; 9 bases align to TRBD2. With V trimmed by 2 bases and J by 5 bases, 6 bases remained unmatched. The CDR3 contains 15 residues. The germline CDR1 and CDR2 sequences are MNHEY and SMNVEV (reference sequence). The CDR3 bases are TGTGCCAGCAGTTTAAGTAGCGGGAGTGGCGAGACCCAGTACTTC. Amino acid sequence: CASSLSSGSGETQYF.

The V and J genes are TRBV5-1 and TRBJ2-7; 10 bases fit TRBD1. V lost 4 bases, J lost 5 bases, and 12 bases stayed unmatched. The CDR3 contains 16 residues. Germline CDR1 and CDR2: SGHRS and YFSETQ. The CDR3 DNA follows: TGCGCCAGCAGCCCTCTCCCAGTGGGACAGGGGAACGAGCAGTACTTC. Protein sequence: CASSPLPVGQGNEQYF.

The chain employs TRBV4-2 and TRBJ2-5, with no clear D. Germline V gene lookup returns CDR1 LGHNA and CDR2 YNFKEQ. The V end lost 0 bases, the J end lost 5 bases, and 16 bases lay between the germline ends. The CDR3 runs to 16 residues. CDR3 in DNA: TGTGCCAGCAGCCAAGATTACTCGCTCCCCCGGGAGACCCAGTACTTC. This translates into CASSQDYSLPRETQYF.

The chain uses TRBV5-1 and TRBJ2-7; D might be TRBD2 (6 bases). Germline V gives CDR1 SGHRS, CDR2 YFSETQ. This CDR3 comprises 12 residues. Trimming removed 5 bases from V and 7 bases from J, with 13 bases in between. The DNA of the CDR3 is TGCGCCAGCAGGTCTAGCCGGGAGGAGCAGTACTTC. This sequence encodes CASRSSREEQYF.

The chain employs TRBV18 and TRBJ1-1, with a weak D call TRBD1 (5 bases). The V and J ends lost 6 bases and 5 bases respectively, with 22 bases between them. CDR3 length: 16 amino acids. Germline V gene lookup returns CDR1 KGHSH and CDR2 LQKENI. CDR3 bases: TGTGCCAGCTCCTTCACGCATCCCGGGGGGAGTACTGAAGCTTTCTTT. Translated, it gives CASSFTHPGGSTEAFF.

This clone was seen more than once but under ten times. The chain recombines TRBV18 with TRBJ2-7; 11 bases are a match to TRBD1. The CDR3 totals 16 residues. CDR1 is KGHSH, CDR2 LQKENI, per germline. The V segment lost 3 bases and the J segment 1 base; nucleotides outside the gene matches: 5. The CDR3: CASSPDRGHQSYEQYF. In DNA, the CDR3 is TGTGCCAGCTCACCGGACAGGGGGCATCAGTCCTACGAGCAGTACTTC.

The CDR3 DNA is TGCGCCAGCAGCTTGCAGCCAGACCGACTTTTCAATGAGCAGTTCTTC. It encodes CASSLQPDRLFNEQFF. The chain links TRBV5-1 to TRBJ2-1, with D uncertain. This CDR3 spans 16 amino acids. The germline V gene has CDR1 SGHRS and CDR2 YFSETQ. The germline V and J ends were trimmed by 1 base and 6 bases, with 17 bases remaining between them.

The chain carries TRBV15 and TRBJ2-7; TRBD2 matches 10 bases. V was clipped by 0 bases and J by 5 bases; unmatched bases: 10. CDR1 and CDR2 (germline): LNHNV, YYDKDF (reference sequence). The CDR3 loop spans 17 amino acids. The CDR3 reads CATSRDSSGRKVNEQYF. DNA for the CDR3: TGTGCCACCAGCAGAGATTCTAGCGGGAGAAAAGTGAACGAGCAGTACTTC.

V usage is TRBV29-1 and J usage is TRBJ2-2; 7 positions match TRBD2. Germline CDR1 is SQVTM and CDR2 is ANQGSEA. Trimming took 0 bases from V and 5 from J; bases not matched to a gene: 6. This CDR3 spans 15 amino acids. DNA for the CDR3: TGCAGCGTTGAAGAAAGGGTCGGGGGGACCGGGGAGCTGTTTTTT. Its translation: CSVEERVGGTGELFF.

This chain links TRBV27 with TRBJ2-1; D possibly corresponds to TRBD2 (5 bases). The CDR3 spans 16 residues. The germline V gene has CDR1 MNHEY and CDR2 SMNVEV (reference sequence). V dropped 6 bases and J dropped 5 bases, with 20 bases sitting between them. Here the CDR3 reads CASSRRTGSFNNEQFF. DNA for the CDR3: TGTGCCAGCAGCCGACGGACTGGGAGCTTTAACAATGAGCAGTTCTTC.

The genes are TRBV30 and TRBJ1-1; D is possibly TRBD1 (5 bases). The CDR3 is 15 amino acids. V shed 7 bases and J shed 1 base, with 19 bases lying between them. Germline lookup yields CDR1 GTSNPN and CDR2 SVGIG (reference sequence). The DNA for the CDR3 is TGTGCCTTTGGTGAGCAGGGACTAAAGAACACTGAAGCTTTCTTT. Amino acid sequence: CAFGEQGLKNTEAFF.

The V and J genes are TRBV28 and TRBJ1-4; 9 nucleotides agree with TRBD1. This CDR3 is 15 amino acids long. The J segment lost 8 bases and the V segment lost 6 bases, leaving 10 bases of the junction unmatched. Germline V gene sequence: CDR1 MDHEN, CDR2 SYDVKM. The CDR3 spells CASRGSTGGQEKLFF. The CDR3 region has the DNA TGTGCCAGCAGGGGATCGACAGGGGGACAAGAAAAACTGTTTTTT.

This clone has more than one count but fewer than ten. The rearrangement uses TRBV4-3 and TRBJ2-3, with 7 bases lining up with TRBD1. This CDR3 contains 20 residues. The junction had 17 bases not matched to a gene; V was cut back by 0 bases and J by 2 bases. The germline V gene has CDR1 LGHNA and CDR2 YSLEER. The CDR3 sequence is CASSQDFTPGQLRYTDTQYF. The CDR3 DNA sequence: TGCGCCAGCAGCCAAGATTTTACCCCGGGACAGCTTCGGTACACAGATACGCAGTATTTT.

The chain has TRBV4-3 and TRBJ2-1; D is ambiguous. CDR1 LGHNA and CDR2 YSLEER come from the germline V gene. Trimming removed 4 bases at V and 0 bases at J, with 10 bases between. The CDR3 consists of 15 residues. Here the CDR3 DNA reads TGCGCCAGCAGCCTCGGAGATGCCTCCTACAATGAGCAGTTCTTC. Protein: CASSLGDASYNEQFF.

This chain links TRBV29-1 with TRBJ2-7, with 8 nucleotides matching TRBD2. Germline V gives CDR1 SQVTM, CDR2 ANQGSEA. The CDR3 is made up of 12 amino acids. The junction had 7 bases not matched to a gene; V was cut back by 6 bases and J by 6 bases. The CDR3 protein is CSVPGTRAEQYF. The DNA of the CDR3 is TGCAGCGTGCCCGGGACTAGAGCCGAGCAGTACTTC.

The V and J genes are TRBV7-2 and TRBJ1-1, with a weak D call TRBD1 (5 bases). Germline-derived CDR1 and CDR2 are SGHTA and FQGNSA. The CDR3 extends over 14 amino acids. Between the trimmed V and J ends, which lost 6 bases and 2 bases, there was a span of 13 bases. The CDR3 nucleotides are TGTGCCAGCAGGACCCAGGGAGGTAACACTGAAGCTTTCTTT. Amino acids: CASRTQGGNTEAFF.

J is TRBJ2-3 and V is TRBV29-1; 8 bases map to TRBD2. V was clipped by 7 bases and J by 2 bases; unmatched bases: 2. The CDR3 spans 12 residues. Germline lookup yields CDR1 SQVTM and CDR2 ANQGSEA. CDR3 sequence reads: CSGAGDTDTQYF. The CDR3 bases are TGCAGCGGAGCGGGAGACACAGATACGCAGTATTTT.

The rearrangement joins TRBV6-5 to TRBJ1-1; D might be TRBD1 (5 bases). Germline V CDR1 and CDR2: MNHEY, SVGAGI. Trimming removed 0 bases at V and 3 bases at J, with 8 bases between. The CDR3 has 14 amino acids. CDR3 sequence: CASSYSVRDTEAFF. The CDR3 DNA reads TGTGCCAGCAGTTACTCTGTCAGGGACACTGAAGCTTTCTTT.

V and J are TRBV5-4 and TRBJ2-3; possible D gene TRBD2, 5 bases. Germline values: CDR1 SGHNT, CDR2 YYREEE (reference sequence). Trimming cost V 4 bases and J 2 bases, with 5 bases left between them. The CDR3 sequence is 12 residues long. Here the CDR3 DNA reads TGTGCCAGCAGCGGACTCACAGATACGCAGTATTTT. This encodes CASSGLTDTQYF.

This clone occurred a few times. The chain links TRBV6-1 to TRBJ1-2; 10 bases map to TRBD1. This CDR3 is 15 amino acids long. Per the germline V gene, CDR1 is MNHNS and CDR2 is SASEGT. Trimming removed 5 bases from V and 9 bases from J; junction bases left unmatched: 12. The CDR3 protein is CASSFVTGGAHSYTF. The CDR3 coding sequence is TGTGCCAGCAGTTTCGTGACAGGGGGCGCCCATAGCTACACCTTC.

The rearrangement uses TRBV10-2 and TRBJ1-2; 7 bases are shared with TRBD1. From germline, CDR1 is WSHSY and CDR2 SAAADI. The trim removed 3 bases at V and 3 bases at J, leaving 13 bases unmatched. This CDR3 is built from 17 residues. In nucleotides, the CDR3 is TGCGCCAGCAGTGATATACCTGGGACAGCCAATCACTATGGCTACACCTTC. Its translation is CASSDIPGTANHYGYTF.

V and J are TRBV7-9 and TRBJ2-7; the D is unclear. Trimming shortened V by 3 bases and J by 1 base, and 7 bases separated the two germline ends. Germline CDR1 reads SEHNR; CDR2 reads FQNEAQ (reference sequence). This CDR3 region has 13 residues. DNA for the CDR3: TGTGCCAGCAGCTTTGGCCAGTCCTACGAGCAGTACTTC. Translated: CASSFGQSYEQYF.